The rows below give T cell receptor beta chains drawn from one sample of a study of T cell responses to AZD1222 COVID-19 vaccine. Only in-frame clones appear in the TCRdb table, and some are missing; sequencing was by immunoSEQ multiplex PCR. The sample has 95,000 to 150,000 clones, roughly 90% seen once; the top ten hold 6% to 9%. The sequencing here drew on peripheral blood, taken 28 days after the second AZD1222 dose. These receptors were collected from an adult who received the AZD1222 COVID-19 vaccine. Both conserved end residues are part of each CDR3. Each record gives: CDR3 length, clone size, V gene, J gene, D gene, CDR3 protein. The D gene is left open where the match is weak. Size is stated for part of the rows, as once, few or many counts, or as a class when the clone is expanded.

len: 14; abundance: NA; v_gene: TRBV28; j_gene: TRBJ2-7; d_gene: TRBD1; CDR3aa: CASSWPGTGYEQYF
len: 15; abundance: medium-sized; v_gene: TRBV6-4; j_gene: TRBJ2-3; d_gene: TRBD2; CDR3aa: CASSILAGGTDTQYF
len: 18; abundance: NA; v_gene: TRBV18; j_gene: TRBJ1-1; d_gene: TRBD1; CDR3aa: CASSPRGQVAFMNTEAFF
len: 15; abundance: NA; v_gene: TRBV3-1/TRBV3-2; j_gene: TRBJ2-7; d_gene: NA; CDR3aa: CASSQDPDLTYEQYF
len: 15; abundance: NA; v_gene: TRBV3-1/TRBV3-2; j_gene: TRBJ2-1; d_gene: TRBD2; CDR3aa: CASRIQRGRIDEQFF
len: 15; abundance: NA; v_gene: TRBV5-1; j_gene: TRBJ2-2; d_gene: NA; CDR3aa: CASSFIGVNTGELFF
len: 16; abundance: NA; v_gene: TRBV27; j_gene: TRBJ2-1; d_gene: NA; CDR3aa: CASREGAYSSYNEQFF
len: 14; abundance: NA; v_gene: TRBV28; j_gene: TRBJ1-5; d_gene: NA; CDR3aa: CASSLRQAGQPQHF
len: 13; abundance: NA; v_gene: TRBV5-1; j_gene: TRBJ1-6; d_gene: NA; CDR3aa: CASSLGGNSPLHF
len: 14; abundance: NA; v_gene: TRBV3-1/TRBV3-2; j_gene: TRBJ1-1; d_gene: NA; CDR3aa: CASSQDWGGRGAFF
len: 15; abundance: NA; v_gene: TRBV6-1; j_gene: TRBJ2-7; d_gene: NA; CDR3aa: CASSEVSAGLYEQYF
len: 12; abundance: NA; v_gene: TRBV6-5; j_gene: TRBJ1-1; d_gene: NA; CDR3aa: CASIEGYTEAFF
len: 14; abundance: once; v_gene: TRBV4-1; j_gene: TRBJ2-5; d_gene: NA; CDR3aa: CASSQGRRAETQYF
len: 12; abundance: NA; v_gene: TRBV6-1; j_gene: TRBJ1-1; d_gene: NA; CDR3aa: CASSERPAEAFF
len: 10; abundance: NA; v_gene: TRBV29-1; j_gene: TRBJ2-3; d_gene: NA; CDR3aa: CSGEADTQYF
len: 16; abundance: NA; v_gene: TRBV23-1; j_gene: TRBJ1-3; d_gene: NA; CDR3aa: CASSQGRGLSGNTIYF
len: 13; abundance: NA; v_gene: TRBV5-4; j_gene: TRBJ2-3; d_gene: NA; CDR3aa: CASSPRPGDTQYF
len: 15; abundance: once; v_gene: TRBV28; j_gene: TRBJ2-3; d_gene: TRBD1; CDR3aa: CASSLCTGGTDTQYF
len: 14; abundance: NA; v_gene: TRBV7-8; j_gene: TRBJ2-3; d_gene: NA; CDR3aa: CASSPAGSTDTQYF
len: 18; abundance: NA; v_gene: TRBV7-2; j_gene: TRBJ2-3; d_gene: NA; CDR3aa: CASSLWVVGAGGTDTQYF
len: 15; abundance: NA; v_gene: TRBV7-6; j_gene: TRBJ2-1; d_gene: NA; CDR3aa: CASSLEGYSYNEQFF
len: 12; abundance: NA; v_gene: TRBV2; j_gene: TRBJ2-5; d_gene: NA; CDR3aa: CASSEEEGDQYF
len: 15; abundance: NA; v_gene: TRBV5-1; j_gene: TRBJ1-1; d_gene: TRBD1; CDR3aa: CASSELGGGMAEAFF
len: 13; abundance: NA; v_gene: TRBV15; j_gene: TRBJ2-3; d_gene: NA; CDR3aa: CATSTGGTDTQYF
len: 13; abundance: NA; v_gene: TRBV27; j_gene: TRBJ1-2; d_gene: NA; CDR3aa: CASSPSTNYGYTF
len: 12; abundance: NA; v_gene: TRBV28; j_gene: TRBJ2-3; d_gene: NA; CDR3aa: CASSSLRDTQYF
len: 15; abundance: NA; v_gene: TRBV5-1; j_gene: TRBJ1-2; d_gene: NA; CDR3aa: CASSLEARGRNGYTF
len: 13; abundance: NA; v_gene: TRBV6-5; j_gene: TRBJ1-1; d_gene: NA; CDR3aa: CASSYLSGTEAFF
len: 14; abundance: NA; v_gene: TRBV7-8; j_gene: TRBJ1-4; d_gene: NA; CDR3aa: CASSLGRTNEKLFF
len: 15; abundance: NA; v_gene: TRBV6-5; j_gene: TRBJ1-5; d_gene: NA; CDR3aa: CASSYSGALNQPQHF
len: 14; abundance: once; v_gene: TRBV5-1; j_gene: TRBJ2-6; d_gene: NA; CDR3aa: CASRATSGANVLTF
len: 14; abundance: NA; v_gene: TRBV5-1; j_gene: TRBJ2-2; d_gene: NA; CDR3aa: CASSLFANTGELFF
len: 15; abundance: NA; v_gene: TRBV6-5; j_gene: TRBJ1-5; d_gene: TRBD1; CDR3aa: CASSKTGVSNQPQHF
len: 17; abundance: NA; v_gene: TRBV27; j_gene: TRBJ1-2; d_gene: TRBD1; CDR3aa: CASSLSQHFRGGDGYTF
len: 15; abundance: NA; v_gene: TRBV28; j_gene: TRBJ2-7; d_gene: TRBD1; CDR3aa: CASTPPGQGSYEQYF
len: 19; abundance: NA; v_gene: TRBV28; j_gene: TRBJ2-1; d_gene: TRBD2; CDR3aa: CASSLGGTSGRGTYNEQFF
len: 15; abundance: NA; v_gene: TRBV4-1; j_gene: TRBJ2-3; d_gene: NA; CDR3aa: CASTHRQMGGDTQYF
len: 13; abundance: NA; v_gene: TRBV25-1; j_gene: TRBJ1-2; d_gene: NA; CDR3aa: CASSERTAYGYTF
len: 14; abundance: NA; v_gene: TRBV7-8; j_gene: TRBJ2-7; d_gene: NA; CDR3aa: CASSRTRNVYEQYF
len: 13; abundance: NA; v_gene: TRBV6-1; j_gene: TRBJ1-4; d_gene: NA; CDR3aa: CASSEGLEEKLFF
len: 12; abundance: NA; v_gene: TRBV29-1; j_gene: TRBJ1-1; d_gene: NA; CDR3aa: CSVGGGYTEAFF
len: 14; abundance: NA; v_gene: TRBV7-2; j_gene: TRBJ1-2; d_gene: NA; CDR3aa: CASSLELPNYGYTF
len: 14; abundance: NA; v_gene: TRBV5-1; j_gene: TRBJ1-1; d_gene: NA; CDR3aa: CASSLGQMNTEAFF
len: 16; abundance: many; v_gene: TRBV18; j_gene: TRBJ1-5; d_gene: TRBD1; CDR3aa: CASSSSQGPSNQPQHF
len: 13; abundance: NA; v_gene: TRBV28; j_gene: TRBJ1-4; d_gene: NA; CDR3aa: CAIGSGANEKLFF
len: 17; abundance: NA; v_gene: TRBV5-6; j_gene: TRBJ2-3; d_gene: NA; CDR3aa: CASSLLRAVSSTDTQYF
len: 17; abundance: NA; v_gene: TRBV5-8; j_gene: TRBJ1-2; d_gene: TRBD1; CDR3aa: CASSSRRGQGTIYGYTF
len: 12; abundance: once; v_gene: TRBV2; j_gene: TRBJ2-1; d_gene: NA; CDR3aa: CASAPSYNEQFF
len: 12; abundance: NA; v_gene: TRBV5-5; j_gene: TRBJ1-1; d_gene: TRBD1; CDR3aa: CASSFGQGAAFF